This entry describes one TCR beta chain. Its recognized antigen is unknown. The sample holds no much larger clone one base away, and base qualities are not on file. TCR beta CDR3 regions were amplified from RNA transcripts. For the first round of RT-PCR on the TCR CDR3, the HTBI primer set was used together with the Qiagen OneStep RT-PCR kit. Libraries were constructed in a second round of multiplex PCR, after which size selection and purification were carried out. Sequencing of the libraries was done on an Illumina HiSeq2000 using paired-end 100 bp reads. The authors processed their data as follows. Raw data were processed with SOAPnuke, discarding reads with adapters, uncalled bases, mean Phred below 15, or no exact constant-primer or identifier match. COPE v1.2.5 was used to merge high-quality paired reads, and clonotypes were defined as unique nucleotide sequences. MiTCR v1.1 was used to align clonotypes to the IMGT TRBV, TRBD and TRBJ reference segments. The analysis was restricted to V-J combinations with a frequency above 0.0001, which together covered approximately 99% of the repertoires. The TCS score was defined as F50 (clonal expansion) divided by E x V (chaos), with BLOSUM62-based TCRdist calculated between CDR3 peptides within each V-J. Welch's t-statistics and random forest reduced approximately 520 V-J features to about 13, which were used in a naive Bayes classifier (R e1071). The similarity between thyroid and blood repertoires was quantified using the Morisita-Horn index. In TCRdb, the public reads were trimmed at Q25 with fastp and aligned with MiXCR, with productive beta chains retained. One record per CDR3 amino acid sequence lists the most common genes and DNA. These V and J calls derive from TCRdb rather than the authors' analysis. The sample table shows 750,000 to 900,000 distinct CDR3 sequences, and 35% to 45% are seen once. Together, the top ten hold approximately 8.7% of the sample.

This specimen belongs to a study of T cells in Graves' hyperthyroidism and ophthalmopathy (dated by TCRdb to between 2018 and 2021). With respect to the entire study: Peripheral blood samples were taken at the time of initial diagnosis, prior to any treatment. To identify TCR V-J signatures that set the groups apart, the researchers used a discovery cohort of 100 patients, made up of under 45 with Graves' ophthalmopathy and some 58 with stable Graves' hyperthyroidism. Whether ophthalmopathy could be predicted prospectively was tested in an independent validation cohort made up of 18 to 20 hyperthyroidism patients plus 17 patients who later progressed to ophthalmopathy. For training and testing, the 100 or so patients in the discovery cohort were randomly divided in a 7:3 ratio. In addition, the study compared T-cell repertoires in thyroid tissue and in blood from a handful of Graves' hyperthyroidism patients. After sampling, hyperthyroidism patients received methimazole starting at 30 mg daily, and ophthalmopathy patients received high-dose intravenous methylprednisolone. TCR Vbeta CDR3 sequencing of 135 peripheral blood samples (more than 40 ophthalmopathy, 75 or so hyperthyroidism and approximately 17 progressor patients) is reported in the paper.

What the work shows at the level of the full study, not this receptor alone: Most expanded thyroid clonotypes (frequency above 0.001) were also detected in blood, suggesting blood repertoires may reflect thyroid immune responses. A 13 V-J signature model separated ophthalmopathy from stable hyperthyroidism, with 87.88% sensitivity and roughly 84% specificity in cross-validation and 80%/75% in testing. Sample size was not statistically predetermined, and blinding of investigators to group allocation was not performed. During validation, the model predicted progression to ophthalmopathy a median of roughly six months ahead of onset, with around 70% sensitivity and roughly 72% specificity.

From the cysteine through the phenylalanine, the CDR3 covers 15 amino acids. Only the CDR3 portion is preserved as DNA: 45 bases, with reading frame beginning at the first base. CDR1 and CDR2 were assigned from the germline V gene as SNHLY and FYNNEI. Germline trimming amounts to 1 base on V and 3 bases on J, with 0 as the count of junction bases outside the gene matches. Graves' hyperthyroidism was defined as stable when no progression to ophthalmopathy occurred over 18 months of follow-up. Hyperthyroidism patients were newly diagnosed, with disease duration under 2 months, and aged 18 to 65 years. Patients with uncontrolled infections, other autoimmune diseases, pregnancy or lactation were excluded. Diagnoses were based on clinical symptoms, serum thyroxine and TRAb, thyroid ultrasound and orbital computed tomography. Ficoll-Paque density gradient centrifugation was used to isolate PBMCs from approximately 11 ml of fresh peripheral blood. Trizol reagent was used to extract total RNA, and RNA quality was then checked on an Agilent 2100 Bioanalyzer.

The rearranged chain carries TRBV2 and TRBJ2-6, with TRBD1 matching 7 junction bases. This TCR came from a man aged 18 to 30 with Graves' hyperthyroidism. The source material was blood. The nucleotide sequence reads TGTGCCAGCAGTGAAGACAGGGGTGGGGCCAACGTCCTGACTTTC. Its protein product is CASSEDRGGANVLTF.